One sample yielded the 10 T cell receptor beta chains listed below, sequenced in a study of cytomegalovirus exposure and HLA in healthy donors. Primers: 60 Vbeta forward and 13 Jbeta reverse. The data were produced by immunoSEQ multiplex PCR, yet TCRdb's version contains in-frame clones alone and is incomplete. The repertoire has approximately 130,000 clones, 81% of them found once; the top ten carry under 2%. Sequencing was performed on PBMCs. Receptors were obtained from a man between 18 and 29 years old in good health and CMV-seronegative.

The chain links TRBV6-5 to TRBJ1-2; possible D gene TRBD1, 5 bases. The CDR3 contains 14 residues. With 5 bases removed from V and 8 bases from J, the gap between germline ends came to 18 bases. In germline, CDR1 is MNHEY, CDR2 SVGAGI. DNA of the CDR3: TGTGCCAGCAGTCCCATGGGGGGGGTACGGGGCTACACCTTC. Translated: CASSPMGGVRGYTF.

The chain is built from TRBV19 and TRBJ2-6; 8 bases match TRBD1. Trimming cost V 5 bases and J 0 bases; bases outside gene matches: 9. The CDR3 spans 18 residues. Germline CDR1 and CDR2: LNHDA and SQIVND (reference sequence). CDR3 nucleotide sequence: TGTGCCAGTAGTGTTTCGACAGGGGCCAACTCTGGGGCCAACGTCCTGACTTTC. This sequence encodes CASSVSTGANSGANVLTF.

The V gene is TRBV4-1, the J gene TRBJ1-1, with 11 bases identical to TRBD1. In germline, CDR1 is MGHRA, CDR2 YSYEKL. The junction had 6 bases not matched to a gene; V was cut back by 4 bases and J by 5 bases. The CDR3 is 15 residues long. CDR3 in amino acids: CASSRPGTGGTEAFF. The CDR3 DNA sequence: TGCGCCAGCAGCCGACCCGGGACAGGGGGGACTGAAGCTTTCTTT.

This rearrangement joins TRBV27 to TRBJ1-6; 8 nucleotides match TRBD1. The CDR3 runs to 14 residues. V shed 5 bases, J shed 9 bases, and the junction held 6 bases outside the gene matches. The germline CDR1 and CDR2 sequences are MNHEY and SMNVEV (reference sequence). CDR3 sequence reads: CASSPTGGGSPLHF. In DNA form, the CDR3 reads TGTGCCAGCAGTCCCACAGGGGGGGGTTCACCCCTCCACTTT.

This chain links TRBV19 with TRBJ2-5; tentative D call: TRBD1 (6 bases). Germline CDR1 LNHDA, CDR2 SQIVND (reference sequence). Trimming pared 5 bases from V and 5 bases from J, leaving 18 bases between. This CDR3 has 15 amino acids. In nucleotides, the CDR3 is TGTGCCAGTAGTGCGGACCTTCTCCAGGGGGAGACCCAGTACTTC. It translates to CASSADLLQGETQYF.

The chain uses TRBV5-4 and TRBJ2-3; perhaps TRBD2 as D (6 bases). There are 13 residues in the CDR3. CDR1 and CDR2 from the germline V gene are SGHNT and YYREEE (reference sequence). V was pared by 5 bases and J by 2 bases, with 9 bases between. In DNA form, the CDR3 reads TGTGCCAGCAGACGGGACTCCACAGATACGCAGTATTTT. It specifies CASRRDSTDTQYF.

The CDR3 loop is CASSLDRYYGYTF. In nucleotides, the CDR3 is TGTGCCAGCAGCCTCGACAGGTACTATGGCTACACCTTC. The chain employs TRBV16 and TRBJ1-2; possibly TRBD1 for D (6 bases). The CDR3 covers 13 residues. Trimming shortened V by 4 bases and J by 3 bases, and 9 bases separated the two germline ends. The germline V gene encodes CDR1 KGHSY and CDR2 FQNENV. The full variable domain, with the rest looked up from reference TRBV16 and TRBJ1-2, is GEEVAQTPKHLVRGEGQKAKLYCAPIKGHSYVFWYQQVLKNEFKFLISFQNENVFDETGMPKERFSAKCLPNSPCSLEIQATKLEDSAVYFCASSLDRYYGYTFGSGTRLTVV.

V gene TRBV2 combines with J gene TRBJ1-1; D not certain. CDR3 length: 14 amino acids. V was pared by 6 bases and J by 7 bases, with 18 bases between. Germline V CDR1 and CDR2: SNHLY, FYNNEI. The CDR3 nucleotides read TGTGCCAGCAGCCCTCGGGAGGGCGGGATTGAAGCTTTCTTT. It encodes CASSPREGGIEAFF.

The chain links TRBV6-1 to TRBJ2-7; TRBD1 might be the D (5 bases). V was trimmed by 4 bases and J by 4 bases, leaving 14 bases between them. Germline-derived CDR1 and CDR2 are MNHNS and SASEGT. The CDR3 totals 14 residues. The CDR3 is CASSVLVREYEQYF. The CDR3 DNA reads TGTGCCAGCAGTGTGTTGGTCAGGGAATACGAGCAGTACTTC.

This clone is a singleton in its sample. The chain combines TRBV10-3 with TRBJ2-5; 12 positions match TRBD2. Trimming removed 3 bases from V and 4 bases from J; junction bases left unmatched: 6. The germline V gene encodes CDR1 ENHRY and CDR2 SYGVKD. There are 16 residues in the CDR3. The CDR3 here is CAISDPLAGGRETQYF. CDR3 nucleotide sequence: TGTGCCATCAGTGATCCTCTAGCGGGGGGGAGAGAGACCCAGTACTTC.